The rows below give T cell receptor beta chains drawn from one sample of a study of identical twins. TCRdb reprocessed the 5' RACE reads via MiXCR and lists one record per CDR3 protein. The sample consists of under 450,000 distinct CDR3 sequences, approximately 17% of them appearing once. The sequenced sample was naive T cells sorted from blood. All receptors derive from a man in his forties or fifties in good health. CDR3s leave out the opening cysteine and the closing phenylalanine or tryptophan. Each record gives: J gene, V gene, CDR3 protein.

j_call: TRBJ2-7; v_call: TRBV28; cdr3_aa: ASTDSAGNYEQY
j_call: TRBJ2-7; v_call: TRBV20-1; cdr3_aa: SARRIAGSYEQY
j_call: TRBJ1-4; v_call: TRBV5-1; cdr3_aa: ASSPGTFGTAPTNEKLF
j_call: TRBJ2-7; v_call: TRBV10-3; cdr3_aa: AISDSGQETYEQY
j_call: TRBJ2-1; v_call: TRBV20-1; cdr3_aa: SAKEREGNYNEQF
j_call: TRBJ2-7; v_call: TRBV12-3/TRBV12-4; cdr3_aa: ASSTYRKQY
j_call: TRBJ1-3; v_call: TRBV6-1; cdr3_aa: ASRQISGNTIY
j_call: TRBJ2-3; v_call: TRBV6-2/TRBV6-3; cdr3_aa: ASSHGLAGKEGTDTQY
j_call: TRBJ2-1; v_call: TRBV6-2/TRBV6-3; cdr3_aa: ASSYLAYNEQF
j_call: TRBJ2-7; v_call: TRBV20-1; cdr3_aa: SARDAGANAQY
j_call: TRBJ2-1; v_call: TRBV5-1; cdr3_aa: ASSSRTRGGAYNEQF
j_call: TRBJ2-1; v_call: TRBV12-3/TRBV12-4; cdr3_aa: ASTLGRSSSYNEQF
j_call: TRBJ2-5; v_call: TRBV5-1; cdr3_aa: ASSLGPNQETQY
j_call: TRBJ2-1; v_call: TRBV20-1; cdr3_aa: SARPTGTEQF
j_call: TRBJ2-2; v_call: TRBV7-2; cdr3_aa: ASSMQTVTGELF
j_call: TRBJ2-2; v_call: TRBV6-1; cdr3_aa: ASKITGTGNTGELF
j_call: TRBJ2-7; v_call: TRBV5-1; cdr3_aa: ASSSTGTAYEQY
j_call: TRBJ2-7; v_call: TRBV6-2/TRBV6-3; cdr3_aa: ASSSTGHYYEQY
j_call: TRBJ1-2; v_call: TRBV12-3/TRBV12-4; cdr3_aa: ASSTRTGAPHYGYT
j_call: TRBJ2-1; v_call: TRBV7-8; cdr3_aa: ASSLRVSDRSYNEQF
j_call: TRBJ1-6; v_call: TRBV30; cdr3_aa: AWSVKPKHSPLH
j_call: TRBJ1-1; v_call: TRBV20-1; cdr3_aa: SASRDSRNTEAF
j_call: TRBJ1-1; v_call: TRBV6-1; cdr3_aa: ASSDLSTEAF
j_call: TRBJ1-6; v_call: TRBV20-1; cdr3_aa: SARGGTSYNSPLH
j_call: TRBJ1-6; v_call: TRBV7-2; cdr3_aa: ASSRTVSYNSPLH
j_call: TRBJ2-7; v_call: TRBV7-8; cdr3_aa: ASSPRAQGQGEQY
j_call: TRBJ2-5; v_call: TRBV7-2; cdr3_aa: ASNNGAETQY
j_call: TRBJ2-3; v_call: TRBV28; cdr3_aa: ASSWRGGVPDTQY
j_call: TRBJ1-6; v_call: TRBV12-3/TRBV12-4; cdr3_aa: ASSPGTDNSPLH
j_call: TRBJ2-1; v_call: TRBV6-2/TRBV6-3; cdr3_aa: ASSRDRASYNEQF
j_call: TRBJ2-7; v_call: TRBV7-2; cdr3_aa: ASSSVAGSGYEQY
j_call: TRBJ2-7; v_call: TRBV7-9; cdr3_aa: ASSFVGRDYEQY
j_call: TRBJ2-7; v_call: TRBV11-2; cdr3_aa: ASSLGQGSAYEQY
j_call: TRBJ2-7; v_call: TRBV20-1; cdr3_aa: SARESGRSSYEQY
j_call: TRBJ2-3; v_call: TRBV5-6; cdr3_aa: ASSEGTSDTQY
j_call: TRBJ1-1; v_call: TRBV20-1; cdr3_aa: SAQGFTEAF
j_call: TRBJ1-6; v_call: TRBV11-1; cdr3_aa: ASSSTVEGGPGILFSPLH